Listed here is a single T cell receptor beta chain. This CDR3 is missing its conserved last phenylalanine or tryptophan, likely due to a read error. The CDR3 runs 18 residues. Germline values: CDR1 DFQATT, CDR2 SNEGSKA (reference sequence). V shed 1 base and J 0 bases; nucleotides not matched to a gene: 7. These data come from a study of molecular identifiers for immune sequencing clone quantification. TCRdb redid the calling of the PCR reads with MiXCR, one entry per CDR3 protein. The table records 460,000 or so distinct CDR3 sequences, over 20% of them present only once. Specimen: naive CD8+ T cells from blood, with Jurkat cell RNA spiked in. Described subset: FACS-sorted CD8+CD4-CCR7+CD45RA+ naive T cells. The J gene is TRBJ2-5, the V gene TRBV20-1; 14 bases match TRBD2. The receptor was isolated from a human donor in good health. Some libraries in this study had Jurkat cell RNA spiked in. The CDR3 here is CSARGGLAGARYQETQYL. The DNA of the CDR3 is TGCAGTGCTAGAGGGGGACTAGCGGGGGCCCGGTACCAAGAGACCCAGTACCTC.